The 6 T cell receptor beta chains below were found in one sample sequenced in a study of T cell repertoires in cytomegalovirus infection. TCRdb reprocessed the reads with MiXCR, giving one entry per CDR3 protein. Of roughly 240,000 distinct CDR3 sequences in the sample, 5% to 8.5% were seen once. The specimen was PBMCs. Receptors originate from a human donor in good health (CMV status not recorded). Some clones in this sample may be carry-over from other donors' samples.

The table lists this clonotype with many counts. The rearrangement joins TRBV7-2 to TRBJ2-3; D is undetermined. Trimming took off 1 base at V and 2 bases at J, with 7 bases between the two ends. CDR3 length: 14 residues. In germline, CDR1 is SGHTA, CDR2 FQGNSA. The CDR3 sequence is CASSLGHNTDTQYF. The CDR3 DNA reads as TGTGCCAGCAGCTTAGGTCACAACACAGATACGCAGTATTTT.

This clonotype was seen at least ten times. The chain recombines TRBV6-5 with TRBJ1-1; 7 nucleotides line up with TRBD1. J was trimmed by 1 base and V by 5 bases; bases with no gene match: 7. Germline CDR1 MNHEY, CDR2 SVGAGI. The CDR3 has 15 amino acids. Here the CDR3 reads CASSPFRGRNTEAFF. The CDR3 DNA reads TGTGCCAGCAGTCCCTTCAGGGGGAGGAACACTGAAGCTTTCTTT.

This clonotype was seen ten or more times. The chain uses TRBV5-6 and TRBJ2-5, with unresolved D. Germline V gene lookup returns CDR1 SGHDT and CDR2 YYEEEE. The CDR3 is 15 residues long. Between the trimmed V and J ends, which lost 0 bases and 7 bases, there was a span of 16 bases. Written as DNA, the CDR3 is TGTGCCAGCAGCTTGGAGGGTCCTCAAGCCGGGACCCAGTACTTC. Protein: CASSLEGPQAGTQYF.

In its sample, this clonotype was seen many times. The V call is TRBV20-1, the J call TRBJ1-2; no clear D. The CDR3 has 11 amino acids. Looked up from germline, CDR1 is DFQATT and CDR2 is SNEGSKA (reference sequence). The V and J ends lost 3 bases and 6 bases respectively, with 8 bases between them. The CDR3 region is CSASSGHGYTF. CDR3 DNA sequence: TGCAGTGCTAGCTCCGGGCATGGCTACACCTTC.

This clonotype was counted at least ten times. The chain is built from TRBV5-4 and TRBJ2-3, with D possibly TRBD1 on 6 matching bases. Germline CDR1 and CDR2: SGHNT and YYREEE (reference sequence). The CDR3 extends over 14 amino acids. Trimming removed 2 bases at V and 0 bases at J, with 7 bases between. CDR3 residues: CASSFQGSTDTQYF. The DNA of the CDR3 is TGTGCCAGCAGCTTCCAGGGGAGCACAGATACGCAGTATTTT.

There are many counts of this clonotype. In DNA, the CDR3 is TGTGCCAGCGGTAGGGGAGCATCCACTGAAGCTTTCTTT. This translates into CASGRGASTEAFF. The chain couples TRBV11-2 to TRBJ1-1, with a possible D match to TRBD1 (5 bases). From germline, CDR1 is SGHAT and CDR2 FQNNGV. The CDR3 loop spans 13 amino acids. Trimming took 8 bases from V and 4 from J, leaving 14 bases between them.